This T cell receptor beta chain was documented in a study of siplizumab effects on memory and regulatory T cells. The repertoire was sequenced with immunoSEQ multiplex PCR; TCRdb's copy has only in-frame clones and lacks some. The data hold 85,000 or so clones, with around 95% observed a single time. Deletions cut 5 bases from V and 0 bases from J, with 17 bases between. This CDR3 contains 18 residues. Germline assignment: CDR1 SEHNR and CDR2 FQNEAQ (reference sequence). To note about this clone: Its matching antigen is unknown.

The study's findings and limits: Confirmation that proliferating Tregs from siplizumab cultures had suppressive function was not obtained. Proliferating clones, CD4+ or CD8+, lacked an assignable naive or memory phenotype in roughly 75-96% of cases.

Sequenced sample: CD8+ T cells sorted from blood. The chain joins TRBV7-9 to TRBJ2-6, with D tentatively TRBD2 (6 bases). The clonotype originates from a human donor in good health. The DNA of the CDR3 is TGTGCCAGCAGCAAAGAGCGGGCTCCAAGCTCTGGGGCCAACGTCCTGACTTTC. Its protein product is CASSKERAPSSGANVLTF.